This T cell receptor (beta chain) was captured in a study of blood T cell repertoires in COVID-19. The wider study: Acute and convalescent COVID-19 samples came from the United States, Italy and Spain. T cells, B-cell-depleted T cells, or PBMCs provided the cDNA or gDNA that served as material.

With 1 base removed from V and 6 bases from J, the gap between germline ends came to 7 bases. This CDR3 has 13 residues. CDR1 and CDR2 (germline): SNHLY, FYNNEI. In the original processing: Estimated nucleated cell counts came from reference gene primer amplification. The repertoire was sequenced with immunoSEQ multiplex PCR; TCRdb's copy has only in-frame clones and lacks some. V and J calls and clone size are copied from that table; D and trimming were computed from the DNA. The sample carries some 150,000 clones, about 89% recorded once. This chain uses TRBV2 with TRBJ1-5; the D is unclear. Sequencing input: peripheral blood. The TCR was taken from a man over 45 who had recovered from COVID-19. CDR3 DNA sequence: TGTGCCAGCAGTGAAGGGGGAGGTCAGCCCCAGCATTTT. Protein product: CASSEGGGQPQHF.